A selection of T cell receptor beta chains follows, all from one sample in a study of OX40 agonist ivuxolimab in advanced cancers. Libraries were prepared by immunoSEQ multiplex PCR; TCRdb keeps only in-frame clonotypes and omits some of them. This sample has about 53,000 clones, with around 89% found just once. The sequenced sample was CD4+ or CD8+ T cells sorted from blood, obtained in a trial of the OX40 agonist ivuxolimab. These receptor sequences come from an adult with an advanced solid tumor such as melanoma, head and neck, liver or kidney cancer. Both conserved end residues are part of each CDR3.

V,J,CDR3
TRBV7-8,TRBJ2-1,CASSLGRGLNNEQFF
TRBV25-1,TRBJ2-5,CASSELNGGQETQYF
TRBV18,TRBJ2-7,CASSPTGVDEQYF
TRBV19,-,CASSISGSPRGEQFF
TRBV5-1,TRBJ2-1,CASSTGRESSYNEQFF
TRBV6-5,TRBJ2-1,CASSSRGTYNEQFF
TRBV7-9,TRBJ2-5,CASSKGTSEGETQYF
TRBV15,TRBJ1-5,CATSRVVNQPQHF
TRBV7-2,TRBJ2-7,CASSFGTASYEQYF
TRBV6-6,TRBJ2-1,CASSYSAGVYNEQFF
TRBV11-2,TRBJ1-2,CASSLGGQGYYGYTF
TRBV7-2,TRBJ2-3,CASSKGLFTDTQYF
TRBV6-5,TRBJ1-1,CASSYSQANTEAFF
TRBV10-1,TRBJ2-2,CASSGAGTGANTGELFF
TRBV2,TRBJ2-2,CASTLRGDRGRESTGELFF
TRBV7-9,TRBJ1-1,CASSLVSTDRAFF
TRBV5-1,TRBJ1-1,CASSLDTGGNTEAFF
TRBV4-2,TRBJ2-7,CASSQDLLAGPAYEQYF
TRBV4-2,TRBJ1-2,CASSQDFPDLNYGYTF
TRBV30,TRBJ2-3,CALSRTDTQYF